This T cell receptor beta chain appears in the sequencing data of a study of cytomegalovirus exposure and HLA in healthy donors. PCR amplification relied on 60 Vbeta primers (plus 13 Jbeta primers). TCRdb's copy holds only in-frame clones and misses some; the assay was immunoSEQ multiplex PCR. The sample holds 160,000 or so clones; around 80% are singletons and the top ten take around 5.7%. Germline V gene lookup returns CDR1 PRHDT and CDR2 FYEKMQ (reference sequence). The CDR3 is 14 amino acids. Trimming took off 4 bases at V and 5 bases at J, with 15 bases between the two ends. This clonotype originated in a man aged 35-49 years in good health and CMV-seronegative. V is TRBV13 and J is TRBJ2-7, with D possibly matching TRBD2 (6 bases). Input material: PBMCs. The CDR3 spells CASSYLGGTDEQYF. The CDR3 DNA reads TGTGCCAGCAGCTACCTGGGGGGAACGGACGAGCAGTACTTC. The full variable domain, in which reference TRBV13 and TRBJ2-7 provide the parts outside the CDR3, is AAGVIQSPRHLIKEKRETATLKCYPIPRHDTVYWYQQGPGQDPQFLISFYEKMQSDKGSIPDRFSAQQFSDYHSELNMSSLELGDSALYFCASSYLGGTDEQYFGPGTRLTVT.